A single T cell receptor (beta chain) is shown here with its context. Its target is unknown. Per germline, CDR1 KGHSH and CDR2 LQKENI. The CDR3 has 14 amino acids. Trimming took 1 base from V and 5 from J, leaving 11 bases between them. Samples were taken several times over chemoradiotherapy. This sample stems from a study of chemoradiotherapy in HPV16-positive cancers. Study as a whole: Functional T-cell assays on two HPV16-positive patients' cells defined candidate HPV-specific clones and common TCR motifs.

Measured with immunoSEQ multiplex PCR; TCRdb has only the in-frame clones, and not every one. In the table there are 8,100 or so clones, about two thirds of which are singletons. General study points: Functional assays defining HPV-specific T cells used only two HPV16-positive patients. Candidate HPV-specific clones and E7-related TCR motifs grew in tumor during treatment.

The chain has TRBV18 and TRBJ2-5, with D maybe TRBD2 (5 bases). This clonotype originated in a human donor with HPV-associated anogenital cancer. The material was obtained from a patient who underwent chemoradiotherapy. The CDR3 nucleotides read TGTGCCAGCTCACCACAGGGCCCGGGGGAGACCCAGTACTTC. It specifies CASSPQGPGETQYF.